The clone carrying this TCR beta chain was seen only a few times. The CDR3 sequence is 14 residues long. Trimming took off 8 bases at V and 1 base at J, with 14 bases between the two ends. Germline lookup yields CDR1 SGHTA and CDR2 FQGTGA. The intended depth for sequencing was 1 in 200,000 to 1 in 1 million T cells. Method: immunoSEQ multiplex PCR; TCRdb's copy keeps in-frame clones and lacks some. The sample records some 140,000 clones, more than 85% being singletons. This entry is derived from a study of cytotoxic CD8 clonotypes in ibrutinib-treated CLL. The overall study: Average yields of approximately 260,000 productive templates and 94,082 productive rearrangements characterized the samples.

The chain combines TRBV7-3 with TRBJ1-1; tentatively, D is TRBD1 (5 bases). Sequences were derived from PBMCs, sampled after 12 months of ibrutinib treatment. This TCR derives from a human donor with chronic lymphocytic leukemia. The CDR3 reads CASGAGPGNTEAFF. The CDR3 DNA reads TGTGCCAGCGGAGCGGGGCCCGGGAACACTGAAGCTTTCTTT.